The 28 T cell receptor beta chains listed next were all sequenced from one sample in a study of T cells in tuberculosis. Assay: immunoSEQ multiplex PCR; the TCRdb copy retains only in-frame clones and omits some. The sample lists about 22,000 clones; almost 97% were seen once. Material: PBMCs. These receptors were taken from a donor aged 5-35 years with latent tuberculosis or without tuberculosis infection.

The chain uses TRBV5-1 and TRBJ2-2; D is unresolved. CDR1 is SGHRS and CDR2 is YFSETQ in the germline V gene. Trimming stripped 0 bases from V and 0 bases from J, with 6 bases between. This CDR3 comprises 15 residues. The CDR3 loop is CASSLDSPNTGELFF. CDR3 DNA sequence: TGCGCCAGCAGCTTGGACAGCCCGAACACCGGGGAGCTGTTTTTT.

The J gene is TRBJ1-2, the V gene TRBV9; 7 bases align to TRBD1. The CDR3 is 15 residues long. Trimming at V came to 6 bases and at J to 5 bases, leaving 13 bases not matched to a gene. CDR1 is SGDLS and CDR2 is YYNGEE in the germline V gene. The CDR3 sequence is CASTVLGQGVYGYTF. The CDR3 DNA is TGTGCCAGCACCGTCTTGGGGCAGGGGGTATATGGCTACACCTTC. Combining the CDR3 with reference TRBV9 and TRBJ1-2 gives the whole variable domain DSGVTQTPKHLITATGQRVTLRCSPRSGDLSVYWYQQSLDQGLQFLIQYYNGEERAKGNILERFSAQQFPDLHSELNLSSLELGDSALYFCASTVLGQGVYGYTFGSGTRLTVV.

The rearrangement uses TRBV6-5 and TRBJ1-4, with D possibly being TRBD1 (5 bases). Trimming removed 5 bases from V and 3 bases from J, with 10 bases in between. Germline V gene sequence: CDR1 MNHEY, CDR2 SVGAGI. This CDR3 contains 14 residues. CDR3 in DNA: TGTGCCAGCAGTCCAGGGTTTGCTAATGAAAAACTGTTTTTT. The encoded protein is CASSPGFANEKLFF.

The chain employs TRBV9 and TRBJ2-5; D gene uncertain. Germline assignment: CDR1 SGDLS and CDR2 YYNGEE. Trimming removed 4 bases at V and 3 bases at J, with 13 bases between. The length of the CDR3 is 14 residues. This CDR3 is CASSPYRIEETQYF. CDR3 DNA sequence: TGTGCCAGCAGCCCCTACCGTATAGAAGAGACCCAGTACTTC.

This chain uses TRBV6-5 with TRBJ1-6, with D hard to call. Germline CDR1 MNHEY, CDR2 SVGAGI. V lost 2 bases and J 4 bases, leaving 6 bases between the germline ends. The CDR3 has 14 residues. CDR3 protein: CASSYEPYNSPLHF. The CDR3 DNA is TGTGCCAGCAGTTACGAGCCTTATAATTCACCCCTCCACTTT.

The V gene is TRBV5-4, the J gene TRBJ1-1; no reliable D call. This CDR3 spans 13 amino acids. The V end was cut by 4 bases, the J end by 6 bases, with 13 bases between. Per germline, CDR1 SGHNT and CDR2 YYREEE (reference sequence). CDR3 DNA sequence: TGTGCCAGCAGCCTCAACTCCGTGGCTGAAGCTTTCTTT. This codes for CASSLNSVAEAFF.

The chain uses TRBV6-6 and TRBJ1-1, with D possibly being TRBD1 (6 bases). Germline V lookup: CDR1 MNHNY, CDR2 SVGAGI (reference sequence). The CDR3 loop spans 14 amino acids. V gave up 6 bases and J gave up 4 bases, with 15 bases separating them. CDR3 DNA: TGTGCCAGCAGACAGGGATACGAACGCACTGAAGCTTTCTTT. This gives the protein CASRQGYERTEAFF.

The chain combines TRBV27 with TRBJ1-5, with TRBD1 matching over 7 bases. The CDR3 spans 14 residues. V shed 2 bases, J shed 5 bases, and the junction held 3 bases outside the gene matches. The V gene's germline CDR1 is MNHEY and CDR2 SMNVEV (reference sequence). CDR3 region: CASSLGDSYQPQHF. The CDR3 DNA reads TGTGCCAGCAGTTTAGGGGACAGTTATCAGCCCCAGCATTTT.

The chain has TRBV7-9 and TRBJ2-7; D perhaps matches TRBD1 (6 bases). Between the trimmed V and J ends, which lost 2 bases and 7 bases, there was a span of 21 bases. CDR3 length equals 16 residues. CDR1 and CDR2 from the germline V gene are SEHNR and FQNEAQ (reference sequence). In nucleotides, the CDR3 is TGTGCCAGCAGCTTAAGCGGTTTACGGACAGTTAAAGAGCAGTACTTC. Its translation: CASSLSGLRTVKEQYF.

This clone has only one observation. The chain carries TRBV14 and TRBJ2-6; TRBD1 matches at 7 bases. The germline V gene has CDR1 SGHDN and CDR2 FVKESK. The CDR3 sequence is 16 residues long. J lost 4 bases, V lost 4 bases, and 7 bases had no gene match. This CDR3 reads CASSRVTGSGANVLTF. CDR3 sequence (DNA): TGTGCCAGCAGCCGGGTGACAGGGTCCGGGGCCAACGTCCTGACTTTC.

This sequence joins TRBV2 and TRBJ1-3, with unresolved D. V dropped 1 base and J dropped 9 bases, with 25 bases sitting between them. The germline V gene encodes CDR1 SNHLY and CDR2 FYNNEI. The CDR3 spans 18 residues. The DNA for the CDR3 is TGTGCCAGCAGTGAAGTCATTGAGAGAGTAACCATTAAATCCACCATATATTTT. It codes for CASSEVIERVTIKSTIYF.

This chain joins TRBV7-2 and TRBJ1-2, with 7 nucleotides matching TRBD1. Trimming at V came to 7 bases and at J to 3 bases, leaving 5 bases not matched to a gene. The germline CDR1 and CDR2 sequences are SGHTA and FQGNSA. The CDR3 covers 13 residues. The CDR3 DNA follows: TGTGCCAGCAACCAGGGGGGCTACTATGGCTACACCTTC. This codes for CASNQGGYYGYTF.

The chain couples TRBV7-9 to TRBJ2-7; D gene unclear. CDR3 length equals 14 residues. Germline loops: CDR1 SEHNR, CDR2 FQNEAQ (reference sequence). V was clipped by 4 bases and J by 4 bases, with 14 bases between them. CDR3 nucleotide sequence: TGTGCCAGCAGCTCACCTACCGCCAAGTACGAGCAGTACTTC. It yields the protein CASSSPTAKYEQYF.

This sequence joins TRBV28 and TRBJ1-1, with 8 bases identical to TRBD1. From germline, CDR1 is MDHEN and CDR2 SYDVKM. The CDR3 totals 13 residues. J was trimmed by 6 bases and V by 10 bases; bases with no gene match: 10. The CDR3 region has the DNA TGTGCCACCCAAACGACAGGGGTCTCTGAAGCTTTCTTT. Protein sequence: CATQTTGVSEAFF. Complete variable domain (other parts from reference TRBV28 and TRBJ1-1): DVKVTQSSRYLVKRTGEKVFLECVQDMDHENMFWYRQDPGLGLRLIYFSYDVKMKEKGDIPEGYSVSREKKERFSLILESASTNQTSMYLCATQTTGVSEAFFGQGTRLTVV.

The chain is built from TRBV2 and TRBJ2-1, with 9 nucleotides matching TRBD2. CDR1 SNHLY and CDR2 FYNNEI come from the germline V gene. The length of the CDR3 is 14 residues. V lost 11 bases, J lost 9 bases, and 14 bases stayed unmatched. CDR3 sequence (DNA): TGTGCCGGGTCCCTAACGACTAGCGGAGGTGAGCAGTTCTTC. This codes for CAGSLTTSGGEQFF.

This clone was recorded only once. The rearrangement links TRBV19 to TRBJ1-1; perhaps TRBD1 as D (6 bases). Germline CDR1 is LNHDA and CDR2 is SQIVND (reference sequence). V gave up 3 bases and J gave up 6 bases, with 23 bases separating them. This CDR3 has 17 amino acids. DNA of the CDR3: TGTGCCAGTAGTATCTTGGACTGGACAGAGCGGACCCCTGAAGCTTTCTTT. Translated, it gives CASSILDWTERTPEAFF.

The rearrangement uses TRBV30 and TRBJ2-7, with 9 bases lining up with TRBD2. V was clipped by 0 bases and J by 3 bases; unmatched bases: 6. The CDR3 has 15 residues. The germline V gene encodes CDR1 GTSNPN and CDR2 SVGIG (reference sequence). The CDR3, as DNA: TGTGCCTGGAGTGTTAGTAGCGGGAGTATCTACGAGCAGTACTTC. Protein product: CAWSVSSGSIYEQYF.

The chain employs TRBV4-1 and TRBJ2-7; D possibly corresponds to TRBD1 (6 bases). Per germline, CDR1 MGHRA and CDR2 YSYEKL. The CDR3 consists of 14 residues. V dropped 1 base and J dropped 4 bases, with 11 bases sitting between them. CDR3 in amino acids: CASSQARGMYEQYF. CDR3 in DNA: TGCGCCAGCAGCCAAGCTAGGGGGATGTACGAGCAGTACTTC.

The V call is TRBV20-1, the J call TRBJ1-1, with D perhaps matching TRBD1 (5 bases). Trimming shortened V by 2 bases and J by 4 bases, and 5 bases separated the two germline ends. The germline gives CDR1 DFQATT, CDR2 SNEGSKA (reference sequence). CDR3 length equals 11 residues. The CDR3 bases are TGCAGTGCTAGAACAGGCACTGAAGCTTTCTTT. Protein sequence: CSARTGTEAFF.

The genes are TRBV9 and TRBJ1-5, with D possibly TRBD1 on 6 matching bases. This CDR3 is built from 15 residues. V was shortened by 1 base and J by 4 bases, with 12 bases between the two germline ends. Germline CDR1 reads SGDLS; CDR2 reads YYNGEE. CDR3 nucleotide sequence: TGTGCCAGCAGCGTATCAGGACAGCTTAATCAGCCCCAGCATTTT. It codes for CASSVSGQLNQPQHF.

The V gene is TRBV4-1, the J gene TRBJ2-3; 7 nucleotides agree with TRBD2. CDR3 size: 16 residues. CDR1 and CDR2 (germline): MGHRA, YSYEKL. The J segment lost 0 bases and the V segment lost 3 bases, leaving 6 bases of the junction unmatched. DNA of the CDR3: TGCGCCAGCAGCCACGTTAGCGGGCTTAGCACAGATACGCAGTATTTT. As protein: CASSHVSGLSTDTQYF.

The V and J genes are TRBV2 and TRBJ2-1; 8 nucleotides align to TRBD1. CDR1 is SNHLY, CDR2 FYNNEI, per germline. The ends lost 3 bases at V and 0 bases at J; junction bases unmatched: 16. The CDR3 is 20 amino acids. CDR3 region: CASSDPGQGFVFVSYNEQFF. CDR3 nucleotide sequence: TGTGCCAGCAGTGATCCCGGACAGGGTTTTGTCTTCGTCTCCTACAATGAGCAGTTCTTC.

V and J are TRBV4-1 and TRBJ2-2; D is ambiguous. The CDR3 consists of 14 residues. Germline V gives CDR1 MGHRA, CDR2 YSYEKL. The germline V and J ends were trimmed by 5 bases and 3 bases, with 10 bases remaining between them. In nucleotides, the CDR3 is TGCGCCAGCAGCATTAGTACGGACACCGGGGAGCTGTTTTTT. Encoded protein: CASSISTDTGELFF.

The CDR3 DNA is TGTGCCAGCAGTCCAGGACAGGGTCTTTCCTACGAGCAGTACTTC. Amino acid sequence: CASSPGQGLSYEQYF. The chain joins TRBV5-4 to TRBJ2-7; 8 bases fit TRBD1. The V segment lost 5 bases and the J segment 1 base; nucleotides outside the gene matches: 8. CDR1 is SGHNT and CDR2 is YYREEE in the germline V gene (reference sequence). This CDR3 contains 15 residues.

The chain joins TRBV5-1 to TRBJ2-5; 7 bases map to TRBD1. The ends lost 4 bases at V and 5 bases at J; junction bases unmatched: 11. The CDR3 totals 15 residues. The germline gives CDR1 SGHRS, CDR2 YFSETQ. The DNA for the CDR3 is TGCGCCAGCAGCCCCGGGGACAGCCCAGGGGAGACCCAGTACTTC. Translating it yields CASSPGDSPGETQYF.

V and J are TRBV27 and TRBJ2-1, with D hard to call. Trimming took 6 bases from V and 11 from J, leaving 11 bases between them. CDR3 size: 11 residues. Germline lookup yields CDR1 MNHEY and CDR2 SMNVEV (reference sequence). The CDR3 reads CASRSSIKQFF. The CDR3 bases are TGTGCCAGCAGATCAAGCATTAAGCAGTTCTTC.

V gene TRBV6-7 combines with J gene TRBJ2-3; TRBD2 matches 12 bases. TRBV6-7 is annotated as an ORF whose role is uncertain. The CDR3 runs 16 residues. The ends lost 5 bases at V and 3 bases at J; junction bases unmatched: 6. The CDR3 region is CASSTGLAGLTDTQYF. In DNA form, the CDR3 reads TGTGCCAGCAGTACCGGACTAGCGGGATTAACAGATACGCAGTATTTT.

This clone was counted a single time. The genes are TRBV11-2 and TRBJ1-1, with 9 bases aligning to TRBD1. Germline V gene data show CDR1 as SGHAT and CDR2 as FQNNGV. After removal of 0 bases from V and 2 bases from J, the junction contained 13 bases not matched to a gene. The CDR3 sequence is 19 residues long. The CDR3 sequence is CASSLDSGGWDRVNTEAFF. DNA for the CDR3: TGTGCCAGCAGCTTAGACTCAGGGGGGTGGGACAGGGTTAACACTGAAGCTTTCTTT.